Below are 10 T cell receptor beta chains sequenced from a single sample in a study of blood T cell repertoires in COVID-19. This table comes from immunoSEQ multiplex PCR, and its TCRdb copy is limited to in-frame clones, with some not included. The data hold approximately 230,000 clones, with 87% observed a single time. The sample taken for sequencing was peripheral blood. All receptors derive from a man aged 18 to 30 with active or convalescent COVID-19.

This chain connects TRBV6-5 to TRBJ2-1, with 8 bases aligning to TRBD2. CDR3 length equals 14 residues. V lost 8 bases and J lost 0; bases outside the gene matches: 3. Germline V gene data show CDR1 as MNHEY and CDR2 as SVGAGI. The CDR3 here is CASRGGGSYNEQFF. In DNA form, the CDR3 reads TGTGCCAGCCGGGGGGGCGGCTCCTACAATGAGCAGTTCTTC.

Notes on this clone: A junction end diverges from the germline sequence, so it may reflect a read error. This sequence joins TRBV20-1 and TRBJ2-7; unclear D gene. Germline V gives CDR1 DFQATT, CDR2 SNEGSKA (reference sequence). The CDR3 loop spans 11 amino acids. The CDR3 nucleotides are TGCAGTGCTAGAAGGAGCGCCTTCTACTCCTTC. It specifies CSARRSAFYSF.

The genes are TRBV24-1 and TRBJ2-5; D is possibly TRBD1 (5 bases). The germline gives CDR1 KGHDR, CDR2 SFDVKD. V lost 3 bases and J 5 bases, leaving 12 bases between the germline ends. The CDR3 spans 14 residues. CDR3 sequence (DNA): TGTGCCACCAGTGATGATGGGGCACGGGAGACCCAGTACTTC. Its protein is CATSDDGARETQYF.

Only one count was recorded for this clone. CDR3 protein: CASSLYAGGPDEQFF. Here the CDR3 DNA reads TGTGCCAGCAGCTTATATGCGGGGGGGCCCGATGAGCAGTTCTTC. The chain carries TRBV7-3 and TRBJ2-1; 9 bases line up with TRBD2. Per the germline V gene, CDR1 is SGHTA and CDR2 is FQGTGA. Trimming removed 2 bases from V and 8 bases from J; junction bases left unmatched: 7. The CDR3 is 15 residues long.

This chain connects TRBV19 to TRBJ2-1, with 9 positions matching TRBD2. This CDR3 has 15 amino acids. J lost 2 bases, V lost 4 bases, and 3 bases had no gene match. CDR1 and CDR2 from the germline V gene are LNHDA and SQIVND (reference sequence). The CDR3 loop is CASSTSGRPYNEQFF. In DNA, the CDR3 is TGTGCCAGTAGTACAAGCGGGAGGCCCTACAATGAGCAGTTCTTC.

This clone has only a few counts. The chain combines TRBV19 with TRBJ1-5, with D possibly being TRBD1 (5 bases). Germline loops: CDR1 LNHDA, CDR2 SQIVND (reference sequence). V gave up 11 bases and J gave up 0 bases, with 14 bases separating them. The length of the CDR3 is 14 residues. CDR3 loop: CALGGTNSNQPQHF. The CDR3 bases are TGTGCCCTTGGCGGGACTAATAGCAATCAGCCCCAGCATTTT.

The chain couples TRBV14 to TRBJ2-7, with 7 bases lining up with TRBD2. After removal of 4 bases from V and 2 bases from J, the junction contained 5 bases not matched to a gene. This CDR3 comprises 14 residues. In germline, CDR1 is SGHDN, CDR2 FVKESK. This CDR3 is CASSLSGWAYEQYF. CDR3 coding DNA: TGTGCCAGCAGCCTTAGCGGGTGGGCCTACGAGCAGTACTTC.

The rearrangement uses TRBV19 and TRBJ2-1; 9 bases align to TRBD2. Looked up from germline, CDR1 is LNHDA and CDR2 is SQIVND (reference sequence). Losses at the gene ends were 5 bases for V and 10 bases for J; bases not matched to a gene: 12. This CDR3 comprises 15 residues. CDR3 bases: TGTGCCAGTAGTTACCAGAGCGGGGGGCTGGGGGAGCAGTTCTTC. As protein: CASSYQSGGLGEQFF.

The CDR3 coding sequence is TGTGCCAGTAGTATTCCCAGGGCGGACACTGAAGCTTTCTTT. Its translation: CASSIPRADTEAFF. J is TRBJ1-1 and V is TRBV19; D is possibly TRBD1 (5 bases). V was pared by 3 bases and J by 3 bases, with 11 bases between. This CDR3 has 14 amino acids. Per the germline V gene, CDR1 is LNHDA and CDR2 is SQIVND (reference sequence).

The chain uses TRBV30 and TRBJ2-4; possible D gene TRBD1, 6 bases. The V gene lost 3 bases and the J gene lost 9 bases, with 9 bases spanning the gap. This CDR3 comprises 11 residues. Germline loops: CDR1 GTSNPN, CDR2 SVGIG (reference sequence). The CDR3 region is CAWRGRGIQYF. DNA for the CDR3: TGTGCCTGGAGAGGCAGGGGCATTCAGTACTTC.